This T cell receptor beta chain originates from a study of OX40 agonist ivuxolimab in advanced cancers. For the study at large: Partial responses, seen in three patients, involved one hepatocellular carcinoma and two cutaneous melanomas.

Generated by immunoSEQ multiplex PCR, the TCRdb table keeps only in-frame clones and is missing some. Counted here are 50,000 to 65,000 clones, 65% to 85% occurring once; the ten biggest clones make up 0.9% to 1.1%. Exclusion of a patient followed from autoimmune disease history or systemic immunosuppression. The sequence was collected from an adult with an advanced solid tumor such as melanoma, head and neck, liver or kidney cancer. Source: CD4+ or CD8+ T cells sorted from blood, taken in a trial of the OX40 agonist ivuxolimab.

The CDR3 here is CASTLKGGGTDTQYF. CDR3 coding DNA: TGTGCCAGCACTCTGAAAGGGGGGGGCACAGATACGCAGTATTTT. This chain joins TRBV6-5 and TRBJ2-3, with D maybe TRBD2 (7 bases). The V and J ends lost 7 bases and 1 base respectively, with 15 bases between them. There are 15 residues in the CDR3. Germline V gene data show CDR1 as MNHEY and CDR2 as SVGAGI.